This entry concerns a single TCR beta chain. What it binds is unknown. Measured with immunoSEQ multiplex PCR; TCRdb has only the in-frame clones, and not every one. The sample includes over 75,000 clones, under 90% of them seen just once. The data were taken from a study of T cell responses to AZD1222 COVID-19 vaccine. About the research overall: Second-dose groups at about 4 or about 12 weeks were pooled. Study observations and caveats: Most donors were white British and more were female, and clonal diversity was possibly underestimated. Repertoire collection took place solely once the T cell response had peaked. At 160-218 and 743-854, vaccine-associated CD4 TCRs were dominant, and they spanned spike.

The germline CDR1 and CDR2 sequences are LGHNA and YSLEER. This CDR3 has 15 residues. Trimming at V came to 4 bases and at J to 5 bases, leaving 5 bases not matched to a gene. V usage is TRBV4-3 and J usage is TRBJ2-2; TRBD1 aligns across 9 bases. The sample here was peripheral blood, taken on day 0 of AZD1222 vaccination. The origin of this receptor is an adult in good health. CDR3 coding DNA: TGCGCCAGCAGCCCCGGGACAGGGAGAACCGGGGAGCTGTTTTTT. It is translated as CASSPGTGRTGELFF.